This entry features one T cell receptor beta chain sequence. This record belongs to a study of blood T cell repertoires in COVID-19. Clones were read by immunoSEQ multiplex PCR, and TCRdb kept only the in-frame ones, dropping some. The sample includes nearly 50,000 clones, roughly 86% of them seen just once. The CDR3 totals 17 residues. Per germline, CDR1 LNHDA and CDR2 SQIVND (reference sequence). V dropped 6 bases and J dropped 3; count of bases not matched to a gene: 12. Input material: peripheral blood. The rearrangement uses TRBV19 and TRBJ2-1; 9 positions agree with TRBD1. The sequence came from a woman aged 55 to 70 with acute or convalescent COVID-19. CDR3 coding DNA: TGTGCCAGTAGAAAGGGGGCAGGGACAGGGTTCTACAATGAGCAGTTCTTC. It yields the protein CASRKGAGTGFYNEQFF.